This TCR beta chain was captured by sequencing in a study of cytomegalovirus exposure and HLA in healthy donors. Notes on this clone: The antigen is not known.

Primers: 60 Vbeta forward and 13 Jbeta reverse. Measured with immunoSEQ multiplex PCR; TCRdb has only the in-frame clones, and not every one. The sample contains about 120,000 clones, 55% to 65% of which appear only once. Study-level results: A later analysis found TCR association rates differed by HLA locus, highest for DRB1 and lowest for HLA-C. A previous analysis found most TCR beta V segments productive roughly 90% or roughly 30% of the time. Later analysis demonstrated an association between a missense DCLRE1C variant and TCR beta V- and J-gene trimming.

The specimen sequenced was PBMCs. This TCR came from a man aged 40-55 years in good health and CMV-seropositive.

CDR3 region: CASSRGLAGGVEGGELFF. CDR3 nucleotides: TGTGCCAGCAGCCGGGGACTAGCGGGGGGGGTCGAAGGCGGGGAGCTGTTTTTT. V is TRBV5-4 and J is TRBJ2-2, with 16 bases matching TRBD2. This CDR3 comprises 18 residues. J was trimmed by 7 bases and V by 4 bases; bases with no gene match: 10. The germline CDR1 and CDR2 sequences are SGHNT and YYREEE (reference sequence).